These 13 T cell receptor beta chains came from one sample sequenced in a study of cytomegalovirus exposure and HLA in healthy donors. The PCR made use of 60 Vbeta and 13 Jbeta primers. Repertoires were generated with immunoSEQ multiplex PCR, while TCRdb's copy carries only in-frame clones and drops some. Among roughly 150,000 clones listed, around 9.7% were seen once. The sequencing input was PBMCs. Receptor source: a man aged 50-60 years in good health and CMV-seronegative.

This clone was detected a few times. Distinct nucleotide sequences in the sample also encode this CDR3. The chain joins TRBV5-1 to TRBJ1-3, with D possibly being TRBD1 (6 bases). The CDR3 totals 17 residues. V lost 0 bases to trimming and J lost 0 bases, with 13 bases between them. Germline loops: CDR1 SGHRS, CDR2 YFSETQ. DNA for the CDR3: TGCGCCAGCAGCTTGGAGGGCAGGGGAAACTCTGGAAACACCATATATTTT. Its translation: CASSLEGRGNSGNTIYF.

This clone was seen a few times. The final CDR3 position lacks the conserved phenylalanine or tryptophan, pointing to a likely read error. The DNA is omitted, as the CDR3 cannot be located on it reliably, and the CDR3 follows TCRdb's listing. The V call is TRBV13, the J call TRBJ1-1; the table's D call, TRBD1, has no DNA check behind it. The CDR3 sequence runs 15 residues, both termini included. Germline V gene lookup returns CDR1 PRHDT and CDR2 FYEKMQ (reference sequence). The CDR3: CASSSPGQGNTEPFL.

This sequence joins TRBV5-6 and TRBJ2-7, with a tentative D call TRBD1 (6 bases). Per the germline V gene, CDR1 is SGHDT and CDR2 is YYEEEE. Trimming shortened V by 4 bases and J by 0 bases, and 23 bases separated the two germline ends. The CDR3 consists of 18 residues. The DNA for the CDR3 is TGTGCCAGCAGCGGAACCTCGGGACAAGTATTCTCCTCCTACGAGCAGTACTTC. Translated, it gives CASSGTSGQVFSSYEQYF. The full variable domain, completed using reference TRBV5-6 and TRBJ2-7, is DAGVTQSPTHLIKTRGQQVTLRCSPKSGHDTVSWYQQALGQGPQFIFQYYEEEERQRGNFPDRFSGHQFPNYSSELNVNALLLGDSALYLCASSGTSGQVFSSYEQYFGPGTRLTVT.

CDR3 sequence: CASSTTPGGELFF. In DNA, the CDR3 is TGTGCCAGCAGCACAACACCTGGCGGGGAGCTGTTTTTT. The genes are TRBV5-4 and TRBJ2-2, with unresolved D. The V end lost 4 bases, the J end lost 7 bases, and 11 bases lay between the germline ends. Germline V lookup: CDR1 SGHNT, CDR2 YYREEE (reference sequence). The CDR3 length is 13 residues.

This clone showed up just a few times. The chain couples TRBV27 to TRBJ2-3; TRBD2 matches at 8 bases. The germline CDR1 and CDR2 sequences are MNHEY and SMNVEV (reference sequence). With V trimmed by 3 bases and J by 5 bases, 4 bases remained unmatched. The CDR3 spans 14 residues. CDR3 in amino acids: CASSFSGVLDTQYF. The CDR3 region has the DNA TGTGCCAGCAGTTTTAGCGGGGTTCTAGATACGCAGTATTTT.

This rearrangement joins TRBV7-2 to TRBJ2-3, with D maybe TRBD2 (5 bases). Germline loops: CDR1 SGHTA, CDR2 FQGNSA. The CDR3 consists of 16 residues. V lost 6 bases to trimming and J lost 5 bases, with 21 bases between them. The CDR3 protein is CASRRNTGKGQDTQYF. In DNA form, the CDR3 reads TGTGCCAGCAGACGCAATACCGGGAAAGGTCAAGATACGCAGTATTTT.

The gene calls are TRBV27 and TRBJ2-7; 7 bases are shared with TRBD1. The CDR3 loop spans 14 amino acids. The V segment lost 5 bases and the J segment 2 bases; nucleotides outside the gene matches: 6. CDR1 is MNHEY and CDR2 is SMNVEV in the germline V gene (reference sequence). As DNA, the CDR3 is TGTGCCAGCAGTGAAATGGACAGGACCTACGAGCAGTACTTC. This codes for CASSEMDRTYEQYF.

The V and J genes are TRBV5-1 and TRBJ1-1; D ambiguous. The germline gives CDR1 SGHRS, CDR2 YFSETQ. The CDR3 has 14 amino acids. V shed 0 bases and J shed 3 bases, with 9 bases lying between them. This chain's CDR3 is CASSLENGYTEAFF. In DNA form, the CDR3 reads TGCGCCAGCAGCTTGGAGAACGGGTACACTGAAGCTTTCTTT.

This clone was counted between two and nine times. The chain has TRBV6-1 and TRBJ2-7, with 8 positions matching TRBD1. CDR3 length equals 13 residues. V was pared by 8 bases and J by 0 bases, with 3 bases of the junction left unmatched. CDR1 MNHNS and CDR2 SASEGT come from the germline V gene. The CDR3 loop reads CASGTGSSYEQYF. CDR3 nucleotides: TGTGCCAGCGGGACAGGATCCTCCTACGAGCAGTACTTC.

This chain joins TRBV7-9 and TRBJ2-7; perhaps TRBD1 as D (6 bases). The V gene lost 7 bases and the J gene lost 7 bases, with 23 bases spanning the gap. From germline, CDR1 is SEHNR and CDR2 FQNEAQ (reference sequence). The CDR3 is 15 amino acids. The chain's CDR3 is CASTGTGHSRGEQYF. CDR3 in DNA: TGTGCCAGCACCGGCACGGGACATTCTAGGGGGGAGCAGTACTTC.

The chain carries TRBV5-1 and TRBJ2-5; maybe TRBD1 (6 bases). Trimming left V 5 bases short and J 5 bases short, with 22 bases between. This CDR3 spans 16 amino acids. Germline V lookup: CDR1 SGHRS, CDR2 YFSETQ. Here the CDR3 reads CASSQGAGTRTETQYF. The CDR3 DNA follows: TGCGCCAGCAGTCAAGGCGCCGGGACAAGAACGGAGACCCAGTACTTC.

The chain combines TRBV9 with TRBJ1-2, with 8 nucleotides matching TRBD1. V was clipped by 0 bases and J by 5 bases; unmatched bases: 3. Germline assignment: CDR1 SGDLS and CDR2 YYNGEE. This CDR3 spans 14 amino acids. CDR3 region: CASSVETGGYGYTF. CDR3 bases: TGTGCCAGCAGCGTAGAAACAGGGGGGTATGGCTACACCTTC.

V is TRBV11-2 and J is TRBJ1-1; no reliable D call. CDR3 size: 13 residues. V was shortened by 5 bases and J by 7 bases, with 14 bases between the two germline ends. The germline V gene encodes CDR1 SGHAT and CDR2 FQNNGV. The CDR3 reads CASSPLSVGEAFF. DNA for the CDR3: TGTGCCAGCAGCCCTCTGAGCGTAGGTGAAGCTTTCTTT.